This T cell receptor beta chain comes out of a study of blood T cell repertoires in COVID-19. CDR1 is SQVTM, CDR2 ANQGSEA, per germline. The CDR3 spans 13 residues. The V and J ends lost 1 base and 9 bases respectively, with 12 bases between them. Assay: immunoSEQ multiplex PCR; the TCRdb copy retains only in-frame clones and omits some. Of 130,000 or so clones in the sample, 84% are singletons; the top ten hold 2% to 2.5%. This clone was counted between two and nine times. Sample: PBMCs or T cells enriched from blood (not recorded which). This chain joins TRBV29-1 and TRBJ2-2; TRBD1 might be the D (5 bases). The sequence was collected from a man aged 35 to 55 with acute COVID-19. CDR3: CSVEVLGARELFF. Written as DNA, the CDR3 is TGCAGCGTTGAAGTTCTTGGGGCCCGGGAGCTGTTTTTT.